This entry is about one T cell receptor (beta chain). Antigen: not known. The data were taken from a study of a mutant IDH1 vaccine in newly diagnosed glioma. Study-wide context: Patients came in for eight vaccinations, in weeks 1, 3, 5, 7, 11, 15, 19 and 23. Vaccination began 4-6 weeks post radiotherapy alone, or with temozolomide cycles. Treated patients comprised around 62% males and approximately 38% females, mean age roughly 43 years.

General study findings and limits: Pseudoprogression seemingly bore no relation to changes in top peripheral T cell clonotypes.

Sequencing used immunoSEQ multiplex PCR; TCRdb keeps in-frame clones, though not all of them. The profile shows approximately 64,000 clones, approximately 84% of them singletons. Described time point: week 11, during vaccination. With topical imiquimod, each dose of the vaccine consisted of 300 ug of mutant IDH1 20-mer peptide. CDR1 and CDR2 (germline): KGHSH, LQKENI. Trimming took 5 bases from V and 5 from J, leaving 16 bases between them. This CDR3 comprises 15 residues. The chain recombines TRBV18 with TRBJ1-5, with D unclear. The input for sequencing was PBMCs, taken from a glioma patient whose treatment included an IDH1 peptide vaccine. The TCR sequence derives from a woman in her forties or fifties with glioma. CDR3 sequence (DNA): TGTGCCAGCTCATCAGCCCGGCACAGCTATCAGCCCCAGCATTTT. This sequence encodes CASSSARHSYQPQHF. The variable domain in full, completed from reference TRBV18 and TRBJ1-5, reads NAGVMQNPRHLVRRRGQEARLRCSPMKGHSHVYWYRQLPEEGLKFMVYLQKENIIDESGMPKERFSAEFPKEGPSILRIQQVVRGDSAAYFCASSSARHSYQPQHFGDGTRLSIL.